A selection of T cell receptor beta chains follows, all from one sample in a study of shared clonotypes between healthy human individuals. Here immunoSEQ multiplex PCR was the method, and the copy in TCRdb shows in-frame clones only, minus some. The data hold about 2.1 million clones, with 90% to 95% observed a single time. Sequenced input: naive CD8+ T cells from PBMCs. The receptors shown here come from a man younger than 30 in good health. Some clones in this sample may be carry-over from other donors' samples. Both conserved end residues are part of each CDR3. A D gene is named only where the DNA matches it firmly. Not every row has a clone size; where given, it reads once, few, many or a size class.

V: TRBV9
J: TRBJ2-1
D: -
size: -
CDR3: CASSVEGNNEQFF
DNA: TGTGCCAGCAGCGTAGAGGGGAACAATGAGCAGTTCTTC

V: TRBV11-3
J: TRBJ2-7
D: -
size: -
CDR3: CASSPSTTTHEQYF
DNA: TGTGCCAGCAGCCCCTCGACTACGACCCACGAGCAGTACTTC

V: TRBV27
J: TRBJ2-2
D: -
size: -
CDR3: CASRDLESPGELFF
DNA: TGTGCCAGCAGAGACCTAGAAAGTCCCGGGGAGCTGTTTTTT

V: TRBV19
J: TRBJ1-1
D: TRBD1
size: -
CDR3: CASSAQGAHTEAFF
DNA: TGTGCCAGTAGTGCACAGGGGGCCCACACTGAAGCTTTCTTT

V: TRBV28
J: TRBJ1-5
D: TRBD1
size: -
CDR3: CASTGDRGRGNQPQHF
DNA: TGTGCCAGCACCGGGGACAGGGGAAGAGGAAATCAGCCCCAGCATTTT

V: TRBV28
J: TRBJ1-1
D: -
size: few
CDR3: CASSLWGVDTEAFF
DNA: TGTGCCAGCAGTTTATGGGGGGTGGACACTGAAGCTTTCTTT

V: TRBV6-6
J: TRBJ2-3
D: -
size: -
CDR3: CASSHTSSSTDTQYF
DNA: TGTGCCAGCAGTCATACGAGCTCTAGCACAGATACGCAGTATTTT

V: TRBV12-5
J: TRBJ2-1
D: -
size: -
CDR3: CASGLDGALEQFF
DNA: TGTGCTAGTGGACTAGACGGAGCGTTAGAGCAGTTCTTC

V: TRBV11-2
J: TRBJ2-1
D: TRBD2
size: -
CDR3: CASSLDSEREGSYNEQFF
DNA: TGTGCCAGCAGCTTAGATTCGGAGCGGGAGGGTTCCTACAATGAGCAGTTCTTC

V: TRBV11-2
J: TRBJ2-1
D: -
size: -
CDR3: CASSLARVSSYNEQFF
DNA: TGTGCCAGCAGCTTAGCTCGAGTGAGCTCCTACAATGAGCAGTTCTTC

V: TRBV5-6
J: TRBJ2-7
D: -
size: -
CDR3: CASSLGLTYEQYF
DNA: TGTGCCAGCAGCTTGGGGTTGACCTACGAGCAGTACTTC

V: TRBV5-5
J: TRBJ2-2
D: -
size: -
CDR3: CASSSFHTSAGELFF
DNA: TGTGCCAGCAGCTCCTTCCATACTAGTGCGGGGGAGCTGTTTTTT

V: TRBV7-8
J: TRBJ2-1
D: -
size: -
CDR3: CASSLVFSESSYNEQFF
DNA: TGTGCCAGCAGCTTAGTTTTCTCGGAGAGCTCCTACAATGAGCAGTTCTTC

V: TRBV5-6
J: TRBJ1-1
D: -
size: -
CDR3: CASSSVYRVGASEDTEAFF
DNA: TGTGCCAGCAGCTCCGTCTACAGGGTGGGAGCGTCGGAGGACACTGAAGCTTTCTTT

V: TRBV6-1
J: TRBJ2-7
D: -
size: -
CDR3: CASSESRSSGYEQYF
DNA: TGTGCCAGCAGTGAAAGCCGCAGCTCAGGCTACGAGCAGTACTTC

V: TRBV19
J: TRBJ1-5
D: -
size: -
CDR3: CASSTGRNQPQHF
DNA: TGTGCCAGTAGTACAGGACGAAATCAGCCCCAGCATTTT

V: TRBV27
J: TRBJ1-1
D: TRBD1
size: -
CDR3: CASSPDRVNTEAFF
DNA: TGTGCCAGCAGTCCCGACAGGGTGAACACTGAAGCTTTCTTT

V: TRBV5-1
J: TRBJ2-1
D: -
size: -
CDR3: CASSLEGGGSYNEQFF
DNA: TGCGCCAGCAGCTTGGAGGGCGGAGGATCCTACAATGAGCAGTTCTTC

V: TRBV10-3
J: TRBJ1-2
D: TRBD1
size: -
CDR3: CAVRDRTTNYGYTF
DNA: TGTGCCGTGCGGGACAGGACAACTAACTATGGCTACACCTTC

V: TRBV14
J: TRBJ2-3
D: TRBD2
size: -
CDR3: CASSQERLAGDTQYF
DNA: TGTGCCAGCAGCCAAGAAAGGCTAGCGGGAGATACGCAGTATTTT

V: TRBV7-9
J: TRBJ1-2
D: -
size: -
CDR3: CASSFPPGGLENYGYTF
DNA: TGTGCCAGCAGCTTCCCCCCCGGGGGGCTCGAAAACTATGGCTACACCTTC

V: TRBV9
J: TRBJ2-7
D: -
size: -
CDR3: CASSEGGLDAYEQYF
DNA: TGTGCCAGCAGCGAGGGGGGACTTGACGCCTACGAGCAGTACTTC

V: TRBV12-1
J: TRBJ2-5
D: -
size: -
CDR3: CASSSTTSGGRETQYF
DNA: TGTGCCAGCAGCTCTACCACTAGCGGGGGCCGGGAGACCCAGTACTTC

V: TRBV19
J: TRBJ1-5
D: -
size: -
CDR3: CASSIRGAGQPQHF
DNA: TGTGCCAGTAGTATAAGGGGGGCTGGTCAGCCCCAGCATTTT

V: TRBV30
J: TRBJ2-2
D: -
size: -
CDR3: CAWSVKVSGELFF
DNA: TGTGCCTGGAGTGTAAAAGTATCCGGGGAGCTGTTTTTT

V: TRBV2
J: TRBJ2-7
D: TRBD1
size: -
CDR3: CASSPGQGEYEQYF
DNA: TGTGCCAGCAGCCCGGGACAGGGAGAGTACGAGCAGTACTTC

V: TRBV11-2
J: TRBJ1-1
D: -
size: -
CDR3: CASSSRLSGDTEAFF
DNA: TGTGCCAGCAGCTCCCGTCTTAGTGGGGACACTGAAGCTTTCTTT

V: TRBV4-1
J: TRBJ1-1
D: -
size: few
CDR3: CASSHNSGTLMNTEAFF
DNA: TGCGCCAGCAGCCACAACTCCGGGACATTGATGAACACTGAAGCTTTCTTT

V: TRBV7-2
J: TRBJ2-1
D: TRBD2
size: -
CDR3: CASSIGTSGISYNEQFF
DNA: TGTGCCAGCAGCATAGGGACTAGCGGGATCTCCTACAATGAGCAGTTCTTC

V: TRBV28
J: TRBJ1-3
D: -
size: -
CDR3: CASRPTGNPGNTIYF
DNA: TGTGCCAGCAGGCCGACAGGTAACCCTGGAAACACCATATATTTT

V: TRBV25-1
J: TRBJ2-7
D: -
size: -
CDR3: CASSESWGLDEQYF
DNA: TGTGCCAGCAGTGAATCCTGGGGACTCGACGAGCAGTACTTC

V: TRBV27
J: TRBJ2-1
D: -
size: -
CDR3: CASSLSRAWYNEQFF
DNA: TGTGCCAGCAGTTTGTCTAGGGCGTGGTACAATGAGCAGTTCTTC

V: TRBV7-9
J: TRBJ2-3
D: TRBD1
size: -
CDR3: CASSSRQGSPDTQYF
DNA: TGTGCCAGCAGCTCTCGACAGGGATCCCCAGATACGCAGTATTTT

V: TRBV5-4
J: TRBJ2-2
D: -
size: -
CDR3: CASSLPAGELFF
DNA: TGTGCCAGCAGCTTACCGGCCGGGGAGCTGTTTTTT

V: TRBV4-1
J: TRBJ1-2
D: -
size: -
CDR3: CASSLLARGIDGYTF
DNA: TGCGCCAGCAGCCTCCTGGCCAGGGGTATAGATGGCTACACCTTC

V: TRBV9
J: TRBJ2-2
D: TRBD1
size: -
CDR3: CASSVLATGGSGELFF
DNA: TGTGCCAGCAGCGTTCTCGCAACAGGGGGAAGCGGGGAGCTGTTTTTT

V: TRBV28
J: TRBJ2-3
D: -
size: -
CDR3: CASSLLRPYSDTQYF
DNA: TGTGCCAGCAGTTTACTACGCCCTTATTCAGATACGCAGTATTTT

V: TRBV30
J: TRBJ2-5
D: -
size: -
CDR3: CAWSGGGLQETQYF
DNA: TGTGCCTGGAGTGGGGGGGGCCTTCAAGAGACCCAGTACTTC

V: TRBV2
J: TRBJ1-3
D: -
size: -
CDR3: CASRTGGTLSGNTIYF
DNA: TGTGCCAGCAGGACCGGAGGGACCCTCTCTGGAAACACCATATATTTT

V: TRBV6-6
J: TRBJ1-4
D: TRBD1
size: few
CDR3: CASSSISGGVRF
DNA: TGTGCCAGCAGTTCGATTTCAGGGGGGGTGAGATTT

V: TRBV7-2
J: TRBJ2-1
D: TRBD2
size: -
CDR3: CASSFLAGGGNEQFF
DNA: TGTGCCAGCAGCTTCCTAGCGGGAGGAGGGAATGAGCAGTTCTTC

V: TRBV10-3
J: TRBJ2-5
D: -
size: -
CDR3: CAIKGRESQETQYF
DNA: TGTGCCATCAAAGGACGCGAGTCCCAAGAGACCCAGTACTTC

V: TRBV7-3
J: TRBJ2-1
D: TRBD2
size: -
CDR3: CASSPTSGRPLSYNEQFF
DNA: TGTGCCAGCAGCCCGACTAGCGGGAGGCCCCTTTCCTACAATGAGCAGTTCTTC

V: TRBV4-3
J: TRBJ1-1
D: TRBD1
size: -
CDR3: CASSHRQGIDPEAFF
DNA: TGCGCCAGCAGCCACCGACAGGGGATTGACCCTGAAGCTTTCTTT

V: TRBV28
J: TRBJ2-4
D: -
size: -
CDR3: CAAAPGSFGSDKNIQYF
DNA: TGTGCCGCGGCGCCAGGGAGTTTCGGGTCAGACAAAAACATTCAGTACTTC

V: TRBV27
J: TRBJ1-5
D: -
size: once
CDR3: CASSWKMDGQPQHF
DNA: TGTGCCAGCAGTTGGAAGATGGATGGTCAGCCCCAGCATTTT

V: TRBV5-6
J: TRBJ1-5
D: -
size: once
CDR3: CASSLSHSNQPQHF
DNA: TGTGCCAGCAGCTTGAGCCATAGCAATCAGCCCCAGCATTTT

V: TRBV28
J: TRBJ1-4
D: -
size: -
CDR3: CASSLFESGDEKLFF
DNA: TGTGCCAGCTCCCTTTTCGAGTCTGGGGATGAAAAACTGTTTTTT

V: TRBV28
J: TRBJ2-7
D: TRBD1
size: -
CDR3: CASSSLYRDRAYEQYF
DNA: TGTGCCAGCAGTTCACTATACCGGGACAGAGCCTACGAGCAGTACTTC

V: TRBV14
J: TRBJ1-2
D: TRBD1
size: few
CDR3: CASSQTGRKAYGYTF
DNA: TGTGCCAGCAGCCAGACAGGGAGAAAGGCCTATGGCTACACCTTC

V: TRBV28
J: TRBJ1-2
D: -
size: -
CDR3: CASSEGLNYGYTF
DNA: TGTGCCAGCAGTGAGGGACTGAATTATGGCTACACCTTC